This record looks at one T cell receptor (beta chain) sequence and its context. The V and J ends lost 5 bases and 2 bases respectively, with 13 bases between them. The CDR3 length is 14 residues. Germline CDR1 LGHDT, CDR2 YNNKEL (reference sequence). Under the authors' procedure: Reference gene primer amplification yielded estimated nucleated cell counts. Assay used: immunoSEQ multiplex PCR; TCRdb lists only in-frame clones, some missing. V, J and clone size are those of that table, while D and trimming were read from the DNA. The sample comprises 130,000 or so clones, about 83% of which are singletons, and 1.6% rests with the top ten. These data come from a study of blood T cell repertoires in COVID-19. On the study more broadly: The United States, Italy and Spain supplied acute and convalescent COVID-19 samples.

The sample taken for sequencing was peripheral blood. The receptor's source is a human donor in a cohort sampled during active COVID-19. The gene calls are TRBV3-1 (or the pseudogene TRBV3-2) and TRBJ2-7; D is perhaps TRBD2 (6 bases). The CDR3 DNA reads TGTGCCAGCAGCTCGGGGGTCGGGGCCTACGAGCAGTACTTC. It yields the protein CASSSGVGAYEQYF.